A selection of T cell receptor beta chains follows, all from one sample in a study of early T cells in non-severe SARS-CoV-2 infection. TCRdb called the 5' RACE reads again in MiXCR, with one record for every CDR3 protein. Altogether approximately 56,000 distinct CDR3 sequences are present, approximately 11% being singletons, with the ten largest covering 13%. Sequencing was done on a sample of whole blood. Receptor source: an adult who was a healthcare worker with PCR-confirmed SARS-CoV-2 infection or an uninfected control (not recorded which). CDR3s include the opening cysteine and the closing phenylalanine or tryptophan. A D gene is named only where the DNA matches it firmly. The size of a clone is reported for some rows only, either as once, few or many, or as a class for expanded clones.

CDR3nt: TGTGCCAGCAGTTTTTCTAGCGGGAGTGTCAATGAGCAGTTCTTC
CDR3aa: CASSFSSGSVNEQFF
abundance: many
j_gene: TRBJ2-1
len: 15
d_gene: TRBD2
v_gene: TRBV12-3/TRBV12-4

CDR3nt: TGTGCCAGCAGTTTCTGGGGGTACGAGCAGTACTTC
CDR3aa: CASSFWGYEQYF
abundance: many
j_gene: TRBJ2-7
len: 12
d_gene: NA
v_gene: TRBV28

CDR3nt: TGTGCCAGCAGCCCCCAAAGGTTTGGAGATACGCAGTATTTT
CDR3aa: CASSPQRFGDTQYF
abundance: few
j_gene: TRBJ2-3
len: 14
d_gene: NA
v_gene: TRBV3-1

CDR3nt: TGCAGTGCTAGGAAGGGAGGGCAGGGGGTTCAGCCCCAGCATTTT
CDR3aa: CSARKGGQGVQPQHF
abundance: NA
j_gene: TRBJ1-5
len: 15
d_gene: TRBD1
v_gene: TRBV20-1

CDR3nt: TGTGCCAGCAGCATCAGGACAGGACGGACAGAGACCCAGTACTTC
CDR3aa: CASSIRTGRTETQYF
abundance: many
j_gene: TRBJ2-5
len: 15
d_gene: TRBD1
v_gene: TRBV11-2

CDR3nt: TGCAGTGCTAGTGTTAGCGGGAAGTACGAGCAGTACTTC
CDR3aa: CSASVSGKYEQYF
abundance: NA
j_gene: TRBJ2-7
len: 13
d_gene: TRBD2
v_gene: TRBV20-1

CDR3nt: TGTGCCAGCTCGCATGACACAGGGGCCCTCTACGAGCAGTACTTC
CDR3aa: CASSHDTGALYEQYF
abundance: NA
j_gene: TRBJ2-7
len: 15
d_gene: TRBD1
v_gene: TRBV18

CDR3nt: TGTGCCTGGGTGGCCGGGACAGGCCTTGTTGGTACGCAGTATTTT
CDR3aa: CAWVAGTGLVGTQYF
abundance: few
j_gene: TRBJ2-3
len: 15
d_gene: TRBD1
v_gene: TRBV30

CDR3nt: TGTGCCAGCAGCTTATCTAGCGGGAGTCTCGGTGAGCAGTACTTC
CDR3aa: CASSLSSGSLGEQYF
abundance: many
j_gene: TRBJ2-7
len: 15
d_gene: TRBD2
v_gene: TRBV7-2

CDR3nt: TGCGCCAGCAGCGAGGGACAGCTATCCGCCAATGAGACCCAGTACTTC
CDR3aa: CASSEGQLSANETQYF
abundance: NA
j_gene: TRBJ2-5
len: 16
d_gene: TRBD1
v_gene: TRBV5-1

CDR3nt: TGTGCCAGCAGTTTTCGGCTAGCCAGCAACAATGAGCAGTTCTTC
CDR3aa: CASSFRLASNNEQFF
abundance: NA
j_gene: TRBJ2-1
len: 15
d_gene: NA
v_gene: TRBV28

CDR3nt: TGTGCCAGCACCCCTTGGACAGAATCCAACTATGGCTACACCTTC
CDR3aa: CASTPWTESNYGYTF
abundance: many
j_gene: TRBJ1-2
len: 15
d_gene: NA
v_gene: TRBV7-9

CDR3nt: TGCAGCGTTGCCCAACAGGGTTTTGGCTACACCTTC
CDR3aa: CSVAQQGFGYTF
abundance: few
j_gene: TRBJ1-2
len: 12
d_gene: NA
v_gene: TRBV29-1

CDR3nt: TGTGCCAGCAGTCCGCTCGGACTAGCGGGAGTGGGGATCTACAATGAGCAGTTCTTC
CDR3aa: CASSPLGLAGVGIYNEQFF
abundance: many
j_gene: TRBJ2-1
len: 19
d_gene: TRBD2
v_gene: TRBV6-2/TRBV6-3

CDR3nt: TGTGCCATCAGAAGTCGGGAGACAGATACGCAGTATTTT
CDR3aa: CAIRSRETDTQYF
abundance: many
j_gene: TRBJ2-3
len: 13
d_gene: NA
v_gene: TRBV10-3

CDR3nt: TGTGCCAGCAGCCTAGGGACAGGACGTTTCTACGAGCAGTACTTC
CDR3aa: CASSLGTGRFYEQYF
abundance: NA
j_gene: TRBJ2-7
len: 15
d_gene: TRBD1
v_gene: TRBV7-9

CDR3nt: TGTGCCAGCAGCCTTTCGGGCAGGGCGGCCCACGAGCAGTACTTC
CDR3aa: CASSLSGRAAHEQYF
abundance: few
j_gene: TRBJ2-7
len: 15
d_gene: NA
v_gene: TRBV3-1

CDR3nt: TGTGCCAGCAGCCCGGGACGGAAATACAATGAGCAGTTCTTC
CDR3aa: CASSPGRKYNEQFF
abundance: many
j_gene: TRBJ2-1
len: 14
d_gene: NA
v_gene: TRBV12-3/TRBV12-4

CDR3nt: TGTGCCAGCACCGCTAAGGGCGAGACCCAGTACTTC
CDR3aa: CASTAKGETQYF
abundance: NA
j_gene: TRBJ2-5
len: 12
d_gene: NA
v_gene: TRBV27

CDR3nt: TGTGCCAGCAGCGTCAGGGTTTCCGGGGAGCTGTTTTTT
CDR3aa: CASSVRVSGELFF
abundance: many
j_gene: TRBJ2-2
len: 13
d_gene: NA
v_gene: TRBV7-8

CDR3nt: TGTGCCAGCAGTTACTCGGTCGGAGCTTTCTTT
CDR3aa: CASSYSVGAFF
abundance: many
j_gene: TRBJ1-1
len: 11
d_gene: NA
v_gene: TRBV6-2/TRBV6-3

CDR3nt: TGTGCCAGCAGTTACTCGGACACCCTCAGCCGGGACAGGGGGTACAATGAGCAGTTCTTC
CDR3aa: CASSYSDTLSRDRGYNEQFF
abundance: few
j_gene: TRBJ2-1
len: 20
d_gene: TRBD1
v_gene: TRBV6-6

CDR3nt: TGCGCCAGCAGCCAAGAATTAGCGCCTTTCTACAATGAGCAGTTCTTC
CDR3aa: CASSQELAPFYNEQFF
abundance: NA
j_gene: TRBJ2-1
len: 16
d_gene: NA
v_gene: TRBV4-1

CDR3nt: TGTGCCAGCAGGCCAACTAGCGGGCGTTTAGCTAGCACAGATACGCAGTATTTT
CDR3aa: CASRPTSGRLASTDTQYF
abundance: few
j_gene: TRBJ2-3
len: 18
d_gene: TRBD2
v_gene: TRBV6-2/TRBV6-3

CDR3nt: TGTGCCAGCCGGCGGGGGGGGAACACAGATACGCAGTATTTT
CDR3aa: CASRRGGNTDTQYF
abundance: few
j_gene: TRBJ2-3
len: 14
d_gene: TRBD2
v_gene: TRBV28

CDR3nt: TGTGCCAGCAGCCAGCAAGCCGGGGCCAAAAACATTCAGTACTTC
CDR3aa: CASSQQAGAKNIQYF
abundance: few
j_gene: TRBJ2-4
len: 15
d_gene: NA
v_gene: TRBV11-2

CDR3nt: TGTGCCAGCAGTTTATCGAGGGTGCGGCAGTTCTTC
CDR3aa: CASSLSRVRQFF
abundance: many
j_gene: TRBJ2-1
len: 12
d_gene: NA
v_gene: TRBV12-3/TRBV12-4

CDR3nt: TGTGCCAGCAGTTACCTAGGACAGGGAAGGGCGCATTTT
CDR3aa: CASSYLGQGRAHF
abundance: few
j_gene: TRBJ1-5
len: 13
d_gene: TRBD1
v_gene: TRBV6-2/TRBV6-3

CDR3nt: TGTGCCAGCAACCCGTCTGGGGCCCCCACAGATACGCAGTATTTT
CDR3aa: CASNPSGAPTDTQYF
abundance: many
j_gene: TRBJ2-3
len: 15
d_gene: NA
v_gene: TRBV12-3/TRBV12-4

CDR3nt: TGTGCCAGCAGCACCCAGGGAGATGAGCAGTTCTTC
CDR3aa: CASSTQGDEQFF
abundance: few
j_gene: TRBJ2-1
len: 12
d_gene: NA
v_gene: TRBV7-2

CDR3nt: TGTGCCAGCAGCATCTCGCCCTACTATGGCTACACCTTC
CDR3aa: CASSISPYYGYTF
abundance: few
j_gene: TRBJ1-2
len: 13
d_gene: NA
v_gene: TRBV5-5

CDR3nt: TGTGCCATCAGCCGGACTAGCGGGAGCTCCTACAATGAGCAGTTCTTC
CDR3aa: CAISRTSGSSYNEQFF
abundance: many
j_gene: TRBJ2-1
len: 16
d_gene: TRBD2
v_gene: TRBV10-3

CDR3nt: TGTGCCAGCAGCTTCGGGACAGAGCCCTACGAGCAGTACTTC
CDR3aa: CASSFGTEPYEQYF
abundance: few
j_gene: TRBJ2-7
len: 14
d_gene: TRBD1
v_gene: TRBV7-6

CDR3nt: TGCGCCAGCAGCCGGGGGAATACTCTATCGGACGAGCAGTACTTC
CDR3aa: CASSRGNTLSDEQYF
abundance: many
j_gene: TRBJ2-7
len: 15
d_gene: NA
v_gene: TRBV4-3

CDR3nt: TGCAGCGTCGGGTTGGCATACAATGAGCAGTTCTTC
CDR3aa: CSVGLAYNEQFF
abundance: NA
j_gene: TRBJ2-1
len: 12
d_gene: NA
v_gene: TRBV29-1

CDR3nt: TGTGCTAGCAGCACCGGGGGGGCCACCTACAATGAGCAGTTCTTC
CDR3aa: CASSTGGATYNEQFF
abundance: many
j_gene: TRBJ2-1
len: 15
d_gene: TRBD2
v_gene: TRBV7-7

CDR3nt: TGTGCCAGCAGCAGGGGACTAGCGGGAGAGACCGGGGAGCTGTTTTTT
CDR3aa: CASSRGLAGETGELFF
abundance: NA
j_gene: TRBJ2-2
len: 16
d_gene: TRBD2
v_gene: TRBV6-2/TRBV6-3

CDR3nt: TGCAGCGCTCAGAAACAGGATTTCGGGGAGCTGTTTTTT
CDR3aa: CSAQKQDFGELFF
abundance: NA
j_gene: TRBJ2-2
len: 13
d_gene: NA
v_gene: TRBV29-1

CDR3nt: TGCAGTGCTAGTGAGGAGGGGGATCCCTCCTATAATTCACCCCTCCACTTT
CDR3aa: CSASEEGDPSYNSPLHF
abundance: many
j_gene: TRBJ1-6
len: 17
d_gene: NA
v_gene: TRBV20-1

CDR3nt: TGCGCCAGCAGCCAAGGACGTCGCGGGGATCGCTACACCTTC
CDR3aa: CASSQGRRGDRYTF
abundance: NA
j_gene: TRBJ1-2
len: 14
d_gene: NA
v_gene: TRBV4-3

CDR3nt: TGTGCCAGCAGCCAAGGTCGGACTAGCGGACAAGAGACCCAGTACTTC
CDR3aa: CASSQGRTSGQETQYF
abundance: NA
j_gene: TRBJ2-5
len: 16
d_gene: TRBD2
v_gene: TRBV4-2

CDR3nt: TGTGCCAGCAGACATCTACAGGGGACAGATACGCAGTATTTT
CDR3aa: CASRHLQGTDTQYF
abundance: many
j_gene: TRBJ2-3
len: 14
d_gene: TRBD1
v_gene: TRBV6-5

CDR3nt: TGTGCCAGCAGCCCCGAGGTCTCCTTCTCTGGAAACACCATATATTTT
CDR3aa: CASSPEVSFSGNTIYF
abundance: many
j_gene: TRBJ1-3
len: 16
d_gene: NA
v_gene: TRBV4-2

CDR3nt: TGCGCCAGCAGGGAGGGGGGGATCAGCTCCTACAATGAGCAGTTCTTC
CDR3aa: CASREGGISSYNEQFF
abundance: many
j_gene: TRBJ2-1
len: 16
d_gene: NA
v_gene: TRBV5-1

CDR3nt: TGTGCCAGCAGCTCCCAGACAGGGGAACCCTATTTT
CDR3aa: CASSSQTGEPYF
abundance: NA
j_gene: TRBJ2-3
len: 12
d_gene: TRBD1
v_gene: TRBV7-2

CDR3nt: TGTGCCAGCCCAAGGCAGGGTATACGTGGGCAGGTCAGCTCTGGGGCCAACGTCCTGACTTTC
CDR3aa: CASPRQGIRGQVSSGANVLTF
abundance: many
j_gene: TRBJ2-6
len: 21
d_gene: NA
v_gene: TRBV7-9

CDR3nt: TGTGCCAGCAGCCTGTTTGGAGACAGCTATGGCTACACCTTC
CDR3aa: CASSLFGDSYGYTF
abundance: many
j_gene: TRBJ1-2
len: 14
d_gene: NA
v_gene: TRBV14

CDR3nt: TGTGCCAGCAGGCATGGGCAGGACGCCTACGAGCAGTACTTC
CDR3aa: CASRHGQDAYEQYF
abundance: few
j_gene: TRBJ2-7
len: 14
d_gene: NA
v_gene: TRBV6-2/TRBV6-3